This T cell receptor beta chain was profiled in a study of early T cells in non-severe SARS-CoV-2 infection. TCRdb ran MiXCR on the 5' RACE reads and lists one entry per CDR3 protein. The sample comprises tens of thousands of distinct CDR3 sequences, approximately 6.9% of which are singletons, and roughly 4.7% rests with the top ten. This clonotype was found a few times. V gave up 0 bases and J gave up 0 bases, with 20 bases separating them. The CDR3 extends over 19 amino acids. From germline, CDR1 is SGHDT and CDR2 YYEEEE. This sequence was found in an adult who was a healthcare worker with PCR-confirmed SARS-CoV-2 infection or an uninfected control (not recorded which). What was sequenced was whole blood. The chain joins TRBV5-6 to TRBJ2-3; possibly TRBD2 for D (6 bases). The CDR3 here is CASSLGRGVPTASTDTQYF. The DNA for the CDR3 is TGTGCCAGCAGCTTGGGCCGCGGGGTTCCAACAGCTAGCACAGATACGCAGTATTTT.